A single TCR beta chain is shown here with its context. Which antigen it targets is not known. An end of the junction differs from the germline gene, which may be a read error. This entry is derived from a study of metastatic and nonmetastatic thyroid tumors (dated by TCRdb to the early 2020s). Background for the entire study: For patients with malignant and with benign thyroid disease, the researchers compared repertoires between peripheral blood samples and tumor or nodule tissue samples.

Beyond this particular receptor, the publication reports: In both blood and tumor samples, malignant tumors were reported to have significantly higher TCR beta diversity than benign nodules.

None of the patients had been given any treatment before thyroid surgery. The study retrospectively analysed patient clinical samples collected from about 2012 to 2019 using T-cell receptor beta sequencing. The CDR3 numbers 16 residues from cysteine through phenylalanine. Kept here is only the CDR3 DNA, which spans 48 bases and is read in frame from base 1. For CDR1 and CDR2, the germline V gene (reference sequence) lists DFQATT and SNEGSKA. Library preparation employed PCR. The sequencing machine was an Illumina HiSeq 4000. The TCR beta-chain CDR3 region of each patient was profiled by high-throughput sequencing. Per the source publication's procedure: The researchers built a classifier to tell apart papillary thyroid cancer patients with distant metastasis, based on CDR3 differences among clinicopathological groups. To measure repertoire diversity the researchers used the Shannon index, while the Morisita-Horn index served to gauge how similar the tumor and blood repertoires were. The public sequencing data were trimmed at Q25 with fastp and processed into clonotypes with MiXCR by TCRdb, which kept only in-frame beta chains. Here the V and J calls rest on TCRdb's processing, not on the authors' analysis. The sample table holds about 24,000 clones, of which 20% to 25% were seen once. Of the sample, 10% to 15% falls within the top ten clones.

This sequence originates from a male donor with papillary thyroid cancer or a benign thyroid nodule (not recorded which). Some clones in this sample may be carry-over from other donors' samples. The chain links TRBV20-1 with TRBJ2-2; the D gene is possibly TRBD2, with 6 bases matching. Sequencing input: blood. The CDR3 protein is CSASRGGLAYTWELFF. The nucleotides are TGCAGTGCTAGTAGGGGTGGGCTAGCGTACACCTGGGAGCTGTTTTTT.